This T cell receptor (beta chain) is drawn from a study of OX40 agonist ivuxolimab in advanced cancers. About this clone itself: Its antigen is as yet unknown.

The CDR3 is 16 residues long. V lost 5 bases and J 3 bases, leaving 20 bases between the germline ends. Germline-derived CDR1 and CDR2 are MDHEN and SYDVKM. Some clones are missing from TCRdb's copy, which holds only in-frame ones; the method was immunoSEQ multiplex PCR. The data contain 25,000 to 30,000 clones, 79% of them singletons. Overall study results and limits: More expanded clones were seen, on average, in CD8+ T cells than in CD4+.

The receptor was isolated from an adult with an advanced solid tumor such as melanoma, head and neck, liver or kidney cancer. The V gene is TRBV28, the J gene TRBJ2-7, with D possibly being TRBD2 (6 bases). The sequences come from CD4+ or CD8+ T cells sorted from blood, collected in a trial of the OX40 agonist ivuxolimab. CDR3 region: CASSEPGGVGGYEQYF. CDR3 DNA: TGTGCCAGCAGTGAGCCCGGAGGGGTGGGTGGCTACGAGCAGTACTTC. The variable domain in full, completed from reference TRBV28 and TRBJ2-7, reads DVKVTQSSRYLVKRTGEKVFLECVQDMDHENMFWYRQDPGLGLRLIYFSYDVKMKEKGDIPEGYSVSREKKERFSLILESASTNQTSMYLCASSEPGGVGGYEQYFGPGTRLTVT.